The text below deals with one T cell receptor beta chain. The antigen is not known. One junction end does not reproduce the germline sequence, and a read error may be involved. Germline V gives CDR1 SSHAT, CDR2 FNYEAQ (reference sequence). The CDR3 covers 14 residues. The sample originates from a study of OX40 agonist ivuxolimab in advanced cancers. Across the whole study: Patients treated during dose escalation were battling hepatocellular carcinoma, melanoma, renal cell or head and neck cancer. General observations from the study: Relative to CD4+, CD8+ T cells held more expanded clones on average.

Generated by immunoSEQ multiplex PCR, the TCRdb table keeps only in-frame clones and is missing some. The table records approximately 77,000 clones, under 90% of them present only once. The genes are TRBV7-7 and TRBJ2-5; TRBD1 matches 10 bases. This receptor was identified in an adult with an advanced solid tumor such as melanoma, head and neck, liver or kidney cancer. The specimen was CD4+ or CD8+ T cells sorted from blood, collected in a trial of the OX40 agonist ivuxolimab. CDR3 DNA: TGTGCTAGCAGCCCGGAGGGACAGGGGGAGACCCAGTACTTC. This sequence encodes CASSPEGQGETQYF.